The rows below give T cell receptor beta chains drawn from one sample of a study of cytomegalovirus exposure and HLA in healthy donors. Using immunoSEQ multiplex PCR, the repertoire was profiled, and TCRdb retains in-frame clones only, with some absent. The data show 150,000 to 180,000 clones, approximately 72% seen once. The sequenced sample consisted of PBMCs. The receptors were sampled from a man between 18 and 29 years old in good health and CMV-seronegative. Each CDR3 is given with its conserved first and last residue. A D gene is named only where the DNA matches it firmly.

d_gene	v_gene	j_gene	CDR3aa
TRBD1	TRBV14	TRBJ1-5	CASSQKLLRQGIFRNQPQHF
.	TRBV7-2	TRBJ1-5	CASSLLEWSNQPQHF
.	TRBV9	TRBJ1-5	CASSPGRDSNQPQHF
TRBD1	TRBV7-9	TRBJ2-3	CASSSNRDRVYTDTQYF
.	TRBV7-8	TRBJ2-6	CASSLALGYSEVEGANGLTF
TRBD1	TRBV30	TRBJ1-1	CAWSSGTADIRNTEAFF
TRBD2	TRBV6-5	TRBJ2-3	CASSYSLAGVTDTQYF
TRBD1	TRBV19	TRBJ2-5	CASRRTGSYQETQYF
TRBD2	TRBV19	TRBJ2-5	CASGTSGQETQYF
.	TRBV5-6	TRBJ1-1	CASSFTGRSDEAFF
TRBD2	TRBV10-3	TRBJ2-5	CAISAVLAGDQETQYF
.	TRBV7-9	TRBJ1-2	CASSLPMRGTQTAGYGYTF
.	TRBV4-3	TRBJ2-3	CASSQDLAGSADTQYF
.	TRBV7-2	TRBJ1-6	CASSVPNSPLHF
TRBD1	TRBV7-2	TRBJ1-2	CASSSGQGNYGYTF
.	TRBV29-1	TRBJ2-7	CSVRTPPYEQYF
.	TRBV5-6	TRBJ1-2	CASTKMSGGWYGYTF
TRBD1	TRBV6-1	TRBJ1-1	CASSVPGQGNTEAFF
TRBD2	TRBV6-1	TRBJ2-2	CASSELAGGPGELFF
.	TRBV10-3	TRBJ2-5	CAISEAYETQYF
TRBD1	TRBV4-1	TRBJ1-5	CASSPTGGGSNQPQHF
.	TRBV15	TRBJ1-5	CATSSLNLGAGSNQPQHF
.	TRBV7-9	TRBJ1-5	CASSLESGSNQPQHF
.	TRBV11-2	TRBJ1-6	CASSLGGGSPLHF
TRBD2	TRBV7-2	TRBJ2-3	CASSVTSGGTDTQYF
TRBD1	TRBV5-1	TRBJ1-1	CASSLGGQGEAEAFF
.	TRBV11-3	TRBJ2-1	CASSPRGLQNNEQFF
.	TRBV10-1	TRBJ1-5	CASSEFTATIAF
.	TRBV5-6	TRBJ1-1	CATRGGARNTEAFF
TRBD1	TRBV5-4	TRBJ1-3	CASSSQGLSGNTIYF
.	TRBV15	TRBJ2-5	CATSIKLAPGAETQYF
TRBD1	TRBV18	TRBJ1-3	CASSSFRGGRNTIYF
.	TRBV5-1	TRBJ1-2	CASSLENRANYGYTF
TRBD2	TRBV4-1	TRBJ2-7	CASSQTDLFAGGKEQYF
.	TRBV19	TRBJ2-1	CASSNFPTNEQFF
TRBD1	TRBV6-5	TRBJ2-2	CASKVTGGTGELFF
.	TRBV18	TRBJ1-6	CASSPIPAGRDSALHF
TRBD1	TRBV5-6	TRBJ1-5	CASSVFQGDQPQHF
.	TRBV5-4	TRBJ2-3	CASSRGTSTDTQYF
TRBD1	TRBV5-1	TRBJ2-3	CASSLIRTGGGTDTQYF
TRBD1	TRBV6-5	TRBJ2-1	CASSYTGTAYNEQFF
.	TRBV4-1	TRBJ1-1	CASSQVGQKNTEAFF
TRBD1	TRBV6-1	TRBJ2-1	CASFQGAIYNEQFF
TRBD2	TRBV11-2	TRBJ2-3	CASSLTGLATDTQYF